The rows below give T cell receptor beta chains drawn from one sample of a study of blood T cell repertoires in COVID-19. Libraries were prepared by immunoSEQ multiplex PCR; TCRdb keeps only in-frame clonotypes and omits some of them. The sample yields 160,000 or so clones, roughly 82% seen once. The material sequenced was peripheral blood. The receptors originated from a woman aged 50 to 60 with acute or convalescent COVID-19. The CDR3 runs from the conserved cysteine through the conserved F or W.

v_gene	j_gene	CDR3aa
TRBV2	TRBJ2-7	CASKVGTGDGLEQYF
TRBV28	TRBJ1-2	CASRPGQGYGYTF
TRBV28	TRBJ2-3	CASSSYSLSTDTQYF
TRBV11-2	TRBJ2-7	CASSRGGTRIFGAYF
TRBV19	TRBJ1-6	CASSGQSSYNSPLHF
TRBV28	TRBJ2-2	CASSSGGYTGELFF
TRBV11-1	TRBJ2-7	CASSADRVEQYF
TRBV11-2	TRBJ2-3	CASSLGGQAGSGTDTQYF
TRBV19	TRBJ1-1	CASSIVPGMNTEAFF
TRBV19	TRBJ2-7	CASSMYTDVGYEQYF
TRBV10-3	TRBJ2-5	CAIKASGDLRETQYF
TRBV9	TRBJ2-1	CASSVGAGGTSEQFF
TRBV24-1	TRBJ2-7	CATSEPEAEESSYEQYF
TRBV19	TRBJ1-2	CASSNDGFYGYTF
TRBV5-8	TRBJ1-2	CASSSLEANYGYTF
TRBV28	TRBJ2-6	CASSLTSGSSGANVLTF
TRBV7-2	TRBJ1-5	CASSSSTGGYQPQHF
TRBV19	TRBJ1-2	CASSTANYGGYTF
TRBV11-1	TRBJ2-2	CASSTGLAPGELFF
TRBV6-6	TRBJ2-7	CASSYKPDRGTYEQYF
TRBV5-5	TRBJ1-1	CASSLGTGEAFF
TRBV7-2	TRBJ2-2	CASSWGLAGARAGELFF
TRBV24-1	TRBJ2-7	CATSDAGYEQYF
TRBV5-5	TRBJ1-1	CASSRLGANTEAFF
TRBV11-2	TRBJ1-2	CASSPHLQELGPGYTF
TRBV5-1	TRBJ2-5	CASSSSGGKETQYF
TRBV9	TRBJ2-5	CASSPGTSQETQYF
TRBV18	TRBJ1-1	CASSPGREDTEAFF
TRBV3-1/TRBV3-2	TRBJ2-7	CASSPSNLAEQYF
TRBV30	TRBJ2-7	CAWAFSGEQYF
TRBV5-5	TRBJ1-2	CASSPQQGAPGYTF
TRBV2	TRBJ1-2	CASRQGDGYTF
TRBV4-2	TRBJ1-6	CASSHTGGRNNSPLHF
TRBV5-4	TRBJ2-2	CASSLGGDTGELFF
TRBV7-9	TRBJ1-1	CASSFDTGGNTEAFF
TRBV24-1	TRBJ2-1	CATSRTGSENEQFF
TRBV11-2	TRBJ1-2	CASSSTYYGYTF
TRBV7-2	TRBJ1-1	CASSLMGARSTEAFF
TRBV27	TRBJ2-7	CASKRGLAGVEQYF
TRBV27	TRBJ1-2	CASSPRGLYGYTF
TRBV21-1	TRBJ2-1	CASSPVGGRVLRNEQFF
TRBV7-2	TRBJ2-7	CASSLVAGQGSYEQYF
TRBV7-3	TRBJ2-7	CASSLWGGSEQYF
TRBV4-2	TRBJ2-1	CASSQVPGSSYNEQFF
TRBV3-1/TRBV3-2	TRBJ2-1	CASSRRALYNEQFF
TRBV29-1	TRBJ2-1	CSVGDGLAGGLEQFF
TRBV4-3	TRBJ2-2	CASSPTGGMDTGELFF
TRBV11-2	TRBJ2-1	CASSSGNEQFF
TRBV4-3	TRBJ1-4	CASSQGTGGIEKLFF
TRBV3-1/TRBV3-2	TRBJ1-5	CASSQGPSDRLDYSNQPQHF
TRBV7-9	TRBJ1-4	CASTLPRTATTNEKLFF
TRBV10-3	TRBJ2-3	CAITGDPGTDTQYF
TRBV30	TRBJ2-7	CAWSRRPTSYEQYF